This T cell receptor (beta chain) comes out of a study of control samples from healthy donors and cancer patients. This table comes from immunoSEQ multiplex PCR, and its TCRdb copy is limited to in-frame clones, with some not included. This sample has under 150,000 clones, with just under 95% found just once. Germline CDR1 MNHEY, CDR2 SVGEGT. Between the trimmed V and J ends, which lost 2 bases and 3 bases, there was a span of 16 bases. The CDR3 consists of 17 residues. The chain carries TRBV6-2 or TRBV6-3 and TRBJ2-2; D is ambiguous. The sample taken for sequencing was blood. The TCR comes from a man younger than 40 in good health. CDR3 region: CASSYLEKTLDTGELFF. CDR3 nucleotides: TGTGCCAGCAGTTACCTGGAAAAGACTCTCGACACCGGGGAGCTGTTTTTT.